One and the same sample provided the 11 T cell receptor beta chains below, sequenced in a study of blood T cell repertoires in COVID-19. Libraries were prepared by immunoSEQ multiplex PCR; TCRdb keeps only in-frame clonotypes and omits some of them. The repertoire holds hundreds of thousands of clones, 86% seen once, with around 1.9% in the top ten. Sequenced sample: PBMCs or T cells enriched from blood (not recorded which). The receptor source for this set is a woman aged 50 to 65 who had recovered from COVID-19.

V usage is TRBV5-6 and J usage is TRBJ1-4; 9 bases are shared with TRBD1. The ends lost 4 bases at V and 3 bases at J; junction bases unmatched: 10. CDR3 length: 17 amino acids. Germline V gene data show CDR1 as SGHDT and CDR2 as YYEEEE. The CDR3 DNA is TGTGCCAGCAGCATGCGGACAGGGGCGAACTCTAATGAAAAACTGTTTTTT. It translates to CASSMRTGANSNEKLFF. The variable domain in full, with the rest retrieved from reference TRBV5-6 and TRBJ1-4, is DAGVTQSPTHLIKTRGQQVTLRCSPKSGHDTVSWYQQALGQGPQFIFQYYEEEERQRGNFPDRFSGHQFPNYSSELNVNALLLGDSALYLCASSMRTGANSNEKLFFGSGTQLSVL.

The CDR3 nucleotides read TGTGCCAGCAGCTCGGGACTAGCGGGGGGGCCGACAGATACGCAGTATTTT. Translation gives CASSSGLAGGPTDTQYF. The chain links TRBV7-9 to TRBJ2-3, with 16 bases matching TRBD2. Trimming removed 4 bases from V and 3 bases from J; junction bases left unmatched: 4. CDR1 and CDR2 (germline): SEHNR, FQNEAQ (reference sequence). The CDR3 extends over 17 amino acids. The full variable domain, with the rest looked up from reference TRBV7-9 and TRBJ2-3, is DTGVSQNPRHKITKRGQNVTFRCDPISEHNRLYWYRQTLGQGPEFLTYFQNEAQLEKSRLLSDRFSAERPKGSFSTLEIQRTEQGDSAMYLCASSSGLAGGPTDTQYFGPGTRLTVL.

V usage is TRBV30 and J usage is TRBJ2-7; weak D call: TRBD2 (5 bases). The length of the CDR3 is 12 residues. CDR1 and CDR2 (germline): GTSNPN, SVGIG (reference sequence). The V gene lost 3 bases and the J gene lost 2 bases, with 8 bases spanning the gap. The DNA of the CDR3 is TGTGCCTGGAGGTTCGGGGCCTACGAGCAGTACTTC. Translation gives CAWRFGAYEQYF.

The V call is TRBV5-3, the J call TRBJ2-1; TRBD1 is a possible D gene (6 bases). TRBV5-3 is identified as an open reading frame with a role that is uncertain. Trimming shortened V by 5 bases and J by 1 base, and 13 bases separated the two germline ends. CDR3 length: 15 residues. CDR3 protein: CARSLQGSSYNEQFF. The CDR3 nucleotides read TGTGCCAGAAGTTTACAGGGAAGTTCCTACAATGAGCAGTTCTTC.

The rearrangement joins TRBV6-5 to TRBJ1-1, with D perhaps matching TRBD1 (6 bases). The CDR3 totals 14 residues. V lost 2 bases and J 1 base, leaving 8 bases between the germline ends. Germline CDR1 is MNHEY and CDR2 is SVGAGI. CDR3 nucleotides: TGTGCCAGCAGTTACCAGGGGAAGAACACTGAAGCTTTCTTT. Encoded protein: CASSYQGKNTEAFF.

The chain employs TRBV2 and TRBJ1-4; 7 nucleotides match TRBD1. Losses at the gene ends were 4 bases for V and 0 bases for J; bases not matched to a gene: 2. There are 15 residues in the CDR3. Germline V gives CDR1 SNHLY, CDR2 FYNNEI. The CDR3 here is CASSVQGTTNEKLFF. CDR3 nucleotides: TGTGCCAGCAGTGTACAGGGGACAACTAATGAAAAACTGTTTTTT.

This clone was seen only once. The V and J genes are TRBV19 and TRBJ1-4; the D gene is possibly TRBD1 (6 bases). There are 15 residues in the CDR3. Looked up from germline, CDR1 is LNHDA and CDR2 is SQIVND (reference sequence). The germline V and J ends were trimmed by 11 bases and 7 bases, with 23 bases remaining between them. The CDR3 bases are TGTGCCGCAGACACCTCGGGGGGCGGGGGTGAAAAACTGTTTTTT. Its protein is CAADTSGGGGEKLFF.

This clone was counted only a few times. J is TRBJ1-1 and V is TRBV15; D may be TRBD1 (5 bases). V dropped 1 base and J dropped 1 base, with 7 bases sitting between them. The CDR3 is 14 amino acids. The germline V gene has CDR1 LNHNV and CDR2 YYDKDF (reference sequence). For the CDR3, the DNA is TGTGCCACCAGCAGAGCCAGGGAGAACACTGAAGCTTTCTTT. It is translated as CATSRARENTEAFF.

This chain joins TRBV15 and TRBJ1-5, with TRBD1 matching 10 bases. The CDR3 runs 17 residues. V lost 0 bases, J lost 5 bases, and 7 bases stayed unmatched. Germline-derived CDR1 and CDR2 are LNHNV and YYDKDF (reference sequence). DNA of the CDR3: TGTGCCACCAGCAGAGATCTCGTAGGACAGGGGGATCAGCCCCAGCATTTT. Amino acid sequence: CATSRDLVGQGDQPQHF.

V is TRBV30 and J is TRBJ2-7; tentatively, D is TRBD2 (6 bases). The CDR3 length is 18 residues. The germline V gene has CDR1 GTSNPN and CDR2 SVGIG (reference sequence). V lost 0 bases and J lost 0, with 21 bases in between. In DNA, the CDR3 is TGTGCCTGGAGTGTAGGGTTTAGCGGAACCTATAGCTCCTACGAGCAGTACTTC. Encoded protein: CAWSVGFSGTYSSYEQYF.

This clone came up once. The chain carries TRBV18 and TRBJ1-6; 7 bases match TRBD1. Trimming removed 6 bases from V and 7 bases from J; junction bases left unmatched: 12. The CDR3 spans 16 residues. Germline V gene data show CDR1 as KGHSH and CDR2 as LQKENI. DNA for the CDR3: TGTGCCAGCTCTCCAGTGGGGGACAGAAGAAATTCACCCCTCCACTTT. Its protein is CASSPVGDRRNSPLHF.